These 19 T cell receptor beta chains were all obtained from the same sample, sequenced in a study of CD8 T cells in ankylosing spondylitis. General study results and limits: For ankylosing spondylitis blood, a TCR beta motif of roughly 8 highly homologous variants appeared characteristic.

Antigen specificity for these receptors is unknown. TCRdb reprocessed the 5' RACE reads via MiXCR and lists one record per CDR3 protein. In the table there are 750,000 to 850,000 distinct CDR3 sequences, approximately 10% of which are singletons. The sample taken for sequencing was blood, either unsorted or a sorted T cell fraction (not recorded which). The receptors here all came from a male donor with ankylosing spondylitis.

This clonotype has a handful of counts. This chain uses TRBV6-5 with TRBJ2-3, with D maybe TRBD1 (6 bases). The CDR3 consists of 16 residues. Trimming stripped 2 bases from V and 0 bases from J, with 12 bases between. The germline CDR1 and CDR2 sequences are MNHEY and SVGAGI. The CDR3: CASSYGGRVSTDTQYF. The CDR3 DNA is TGTGCCAGCAGTTACGGGGGCAGGGTGAGCACAGATACGCAGTATTTT.

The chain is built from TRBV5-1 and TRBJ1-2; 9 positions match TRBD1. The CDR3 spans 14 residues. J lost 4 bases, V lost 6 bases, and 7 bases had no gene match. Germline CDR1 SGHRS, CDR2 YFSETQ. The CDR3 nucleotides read TGCGCCAGCACCACAGGGGGCGAGGTCTATGGCTACACCTTC. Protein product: CASTTGGEVYGYTF.

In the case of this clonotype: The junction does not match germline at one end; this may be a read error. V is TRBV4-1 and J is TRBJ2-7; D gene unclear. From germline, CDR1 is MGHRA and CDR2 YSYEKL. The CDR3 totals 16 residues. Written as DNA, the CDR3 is TGCGCCAGCAGCCCAACCTTGTCCCGAGTGACCTATGAGCAGTACTTC. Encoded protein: CASSPTLSRVTYEQYF.

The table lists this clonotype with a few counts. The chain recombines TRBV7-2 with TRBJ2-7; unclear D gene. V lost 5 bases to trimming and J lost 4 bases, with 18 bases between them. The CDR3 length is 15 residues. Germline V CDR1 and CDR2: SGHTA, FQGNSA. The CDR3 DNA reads TGTGCCAGCAGCCCGGAGAGGACCCTCGGATACGAGCAGTACTTC. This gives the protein CASSPERTLGYEQYF.

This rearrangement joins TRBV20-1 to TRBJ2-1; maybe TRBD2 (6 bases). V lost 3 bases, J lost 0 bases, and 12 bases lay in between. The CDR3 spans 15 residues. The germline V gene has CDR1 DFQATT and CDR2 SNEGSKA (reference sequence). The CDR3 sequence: CSASRGDPSYNEQFF. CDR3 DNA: TGCAGTGCTAGTCGCGGGGACCCCTCCTACAATGAGCAGTTCTTC.

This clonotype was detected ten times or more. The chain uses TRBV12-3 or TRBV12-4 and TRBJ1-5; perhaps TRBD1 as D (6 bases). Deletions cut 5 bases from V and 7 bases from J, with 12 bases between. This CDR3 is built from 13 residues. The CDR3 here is CASSQGGGQPQHF. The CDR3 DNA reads TGTGCCAGCAGTCAAGGGGGAGGGCAGCCCCAGCATTTT.

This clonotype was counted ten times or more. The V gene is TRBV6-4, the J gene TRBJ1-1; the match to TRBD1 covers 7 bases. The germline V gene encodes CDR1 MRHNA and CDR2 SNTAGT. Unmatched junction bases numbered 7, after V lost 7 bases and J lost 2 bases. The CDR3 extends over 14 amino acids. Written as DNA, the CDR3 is TGTGCCAGCATGGGGACAGACTTTAACACTGAAGCTTTCTTT. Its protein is CASMGTDFNTEAFF.

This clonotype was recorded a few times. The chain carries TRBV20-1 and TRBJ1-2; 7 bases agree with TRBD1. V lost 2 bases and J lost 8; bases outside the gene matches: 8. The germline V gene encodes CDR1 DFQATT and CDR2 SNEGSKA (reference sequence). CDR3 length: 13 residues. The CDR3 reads CSARSSTGQGYTF. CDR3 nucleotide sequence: TGCAGTGCTAGATCCTCGACAGGGCAAGGCTACACCTTC.

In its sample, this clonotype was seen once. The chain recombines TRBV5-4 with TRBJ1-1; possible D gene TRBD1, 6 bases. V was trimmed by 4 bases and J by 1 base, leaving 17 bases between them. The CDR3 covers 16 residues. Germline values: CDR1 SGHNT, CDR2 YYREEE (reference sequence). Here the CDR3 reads CASSPSGVRRNTEAFF. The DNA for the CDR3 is TGTGCCAGCAGCCCATCAGGGGTTCGAAGGAACACTGAAGCTTTCTTT.

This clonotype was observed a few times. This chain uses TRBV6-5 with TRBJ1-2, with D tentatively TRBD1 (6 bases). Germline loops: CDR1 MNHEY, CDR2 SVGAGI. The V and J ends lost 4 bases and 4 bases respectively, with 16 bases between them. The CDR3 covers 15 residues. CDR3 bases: TGTGCCAGCAGTTCGCAAGACAGGTTCGGCTATGGCTACACCTTC. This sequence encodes CASSSQDRFGYGYTF.

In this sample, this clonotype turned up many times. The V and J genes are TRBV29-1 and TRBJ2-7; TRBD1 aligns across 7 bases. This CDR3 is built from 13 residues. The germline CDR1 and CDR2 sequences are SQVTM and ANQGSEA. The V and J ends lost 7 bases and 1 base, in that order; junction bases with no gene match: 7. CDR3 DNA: TGCAGCGGCCGACAGGGCCCTTCCTACGAGCAGTACTTC. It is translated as CSGRQGPSYEQYF.

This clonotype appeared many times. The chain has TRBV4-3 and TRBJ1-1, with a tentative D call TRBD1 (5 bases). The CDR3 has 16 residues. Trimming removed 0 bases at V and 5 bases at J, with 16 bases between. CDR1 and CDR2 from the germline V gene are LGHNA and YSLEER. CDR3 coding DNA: TGCGCCAGCAGCCAAGAGGGGGTCTTTGGAGGGACTGAAGCTTTCTTT. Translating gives CASSQEGVFGGTEAFF.

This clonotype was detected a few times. CDR3 nucleotides: TGCGCCAGCAGCGCCGTCGCGAACAGAGGGACGGATACGCAGTATTTT. Translating it yields CASSAVANRGTDTQYF. V is TRBV5-1 and J is TRBJ2-3; D assignment may be TRBD1 or TRBD2 (5 bases each). Germline assignment: CDR1 SGHRS and CDR2 YFSETQ. This CDR3 has 16 amino acids. Trimming shortened V by 4 bases and J by 6 bases, and 21 bases separated the two germline ends.

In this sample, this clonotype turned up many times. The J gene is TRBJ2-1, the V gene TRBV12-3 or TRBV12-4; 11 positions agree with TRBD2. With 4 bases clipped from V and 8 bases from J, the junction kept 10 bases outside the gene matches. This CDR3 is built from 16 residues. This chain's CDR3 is CASSSSLAGGQDEQFF. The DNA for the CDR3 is TGTGCCAGCAGTTCCTCTCTAGCGGGAGGTCAGGATGAGCAGTTCTTC.

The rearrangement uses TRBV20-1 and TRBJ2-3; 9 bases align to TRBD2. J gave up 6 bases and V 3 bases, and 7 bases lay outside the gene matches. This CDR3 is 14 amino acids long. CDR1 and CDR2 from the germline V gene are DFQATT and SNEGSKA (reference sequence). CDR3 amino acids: CSARTSGVLDTQYF. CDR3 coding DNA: TGCAGTGCTAGGACTAGCGGAGTACTGGATACGCAGTATTTT.

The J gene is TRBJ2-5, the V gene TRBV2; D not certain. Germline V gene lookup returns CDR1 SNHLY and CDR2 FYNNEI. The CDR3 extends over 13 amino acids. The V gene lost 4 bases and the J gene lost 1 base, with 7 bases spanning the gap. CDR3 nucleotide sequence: TGTGCCAGCAGTGCGCGGCTCCAAGAGACCCAGTACTTC. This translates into CASSARLQETQYF.

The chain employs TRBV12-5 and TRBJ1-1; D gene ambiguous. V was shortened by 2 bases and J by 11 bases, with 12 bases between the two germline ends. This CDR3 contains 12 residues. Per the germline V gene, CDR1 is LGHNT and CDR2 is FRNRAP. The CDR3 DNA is TGTGCTAGTGGTTTGAGCCAGGATGGCGCTTTCTTT. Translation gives CASGLSQDGAFF.

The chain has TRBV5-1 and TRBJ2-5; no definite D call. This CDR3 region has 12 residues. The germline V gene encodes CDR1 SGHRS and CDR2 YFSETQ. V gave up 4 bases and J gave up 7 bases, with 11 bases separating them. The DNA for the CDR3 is TGCGCCAGCAGCCTGTTAACCGGGACCCAGTACTTC. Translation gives CASSLLTGTQYF. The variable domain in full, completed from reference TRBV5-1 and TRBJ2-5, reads KAGVTQTPRYLIKTRGQQVTLSCSPISGHRSVSWYQQTPGQGLQFLFEYFSETQRNKGNFPGRFSGRQFSNSRSEMNVSTLELGDSALYLCASSLLTGTQYFGPGTRLLVL.

CDR3 protein: CASSAGTGRNTGELFF. DNA for the CDR3: TGTGCCAGCAGCGCGGGGACAGGGAGGAACACCGGGGAGCTGTTTTTT. The gene calls are TRBV11-3 and TRBJ2-2; TRBD1 matches at 9 bases. Germline lookup yields CDR1 SGHNT and CDR2 YENEEA. J lost 1 base, V lost 5 bases, and 5 bases had no gene match. This CDR3 comprises 16 residues. The full variable domain, completed using reference TRBV11-3 and TRBJ2-2, is EAGVVQSPRYKIIEKKQPVAFWCNPISGHNTLYWYLQNLGQGPELLIRYENEEAVDDSQLPKDRFSAERLKGVDSTLKIQPAELGDSAVYLCASSAGTGRNTGELFFGEGSRLTVL.